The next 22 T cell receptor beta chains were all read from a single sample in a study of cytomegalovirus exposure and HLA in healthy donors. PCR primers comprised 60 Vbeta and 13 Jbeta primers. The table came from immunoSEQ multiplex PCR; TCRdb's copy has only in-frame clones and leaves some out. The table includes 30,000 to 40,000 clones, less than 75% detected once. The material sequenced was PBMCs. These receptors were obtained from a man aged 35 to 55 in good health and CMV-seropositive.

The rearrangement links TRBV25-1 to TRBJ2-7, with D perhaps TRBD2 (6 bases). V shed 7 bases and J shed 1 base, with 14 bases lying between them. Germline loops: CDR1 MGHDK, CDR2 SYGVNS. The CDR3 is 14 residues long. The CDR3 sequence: CASIPGGRSYEQYF. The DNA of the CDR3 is TGTGCCAGCATTCCTGGAGGGAGGTCCTACGAGCAGTACTTC.

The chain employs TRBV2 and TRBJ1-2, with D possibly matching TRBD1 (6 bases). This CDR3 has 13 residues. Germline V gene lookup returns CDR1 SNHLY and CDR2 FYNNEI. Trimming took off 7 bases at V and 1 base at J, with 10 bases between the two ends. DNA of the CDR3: TGTGCCAGCATCCCGGACAGTAACTATGGCTACACCTTC. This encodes CASIPDSNYGYTF. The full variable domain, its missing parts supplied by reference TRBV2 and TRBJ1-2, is EPEVTQTPSHQVTQMGQEVILRCVPISNHLYFYWYRQILGQKVEFLVSFYNNEISEKSEIFDDQFSVERPDGSNFTLKIRSTKLEDSAMYFCASIPDSNYGYTFGSGTRLTVV.

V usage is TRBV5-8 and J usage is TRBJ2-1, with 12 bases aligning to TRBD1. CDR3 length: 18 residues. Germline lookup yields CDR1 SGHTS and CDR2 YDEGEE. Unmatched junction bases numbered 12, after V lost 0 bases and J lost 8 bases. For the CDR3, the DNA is TGTGCCAGCAGCTTGGGGCCACGGCCGGGACAGGGGGCGGATGAGCAGTTCTTC. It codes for CASSLGPRPGQGADEQFF.

The CDR3 is CASSLVAGEQFF. CDR3 sequence (DNA): TGTGCCAGCAGCTTGGTTGCGGGTGAGCAGTTCTTC. The gene calls are TRBV5-6 and TRBJ2-1, with D possibly TRBD2 on 5 matching bases. The CDR3 totals 12 residues. Germline loops: CDR1 SGHDT, CDR2 YYEEEE. With 0 bases removed from V and 9 bases from J, the gap between germline ends came to 7 bases.

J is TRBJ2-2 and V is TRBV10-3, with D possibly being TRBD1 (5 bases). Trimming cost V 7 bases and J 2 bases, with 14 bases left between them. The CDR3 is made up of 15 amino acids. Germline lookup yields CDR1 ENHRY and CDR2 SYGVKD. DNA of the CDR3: TGTGCCATCACCAATAGGGGTGACAACACCGGGGAGCTGTTTTTT. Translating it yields CAITNRGDNTGELFF.

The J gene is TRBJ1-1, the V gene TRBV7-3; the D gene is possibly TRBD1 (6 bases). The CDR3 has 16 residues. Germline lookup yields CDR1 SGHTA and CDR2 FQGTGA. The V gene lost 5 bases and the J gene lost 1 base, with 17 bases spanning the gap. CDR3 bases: TGTGCCAGCAGCGACTCGCTGCGACAGGAGAACACTGAAGCTTTCTTT. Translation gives CASSDSLRQENTEAFF.

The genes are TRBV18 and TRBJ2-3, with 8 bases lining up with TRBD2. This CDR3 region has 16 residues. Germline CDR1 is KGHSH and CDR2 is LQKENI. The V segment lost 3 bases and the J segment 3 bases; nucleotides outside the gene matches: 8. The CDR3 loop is CASSPESGGPTDTQYF. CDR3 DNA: TGTGCCAGCTCACCCGAATCGGGGGGGCCGACAGATACGCAGTATTTT.

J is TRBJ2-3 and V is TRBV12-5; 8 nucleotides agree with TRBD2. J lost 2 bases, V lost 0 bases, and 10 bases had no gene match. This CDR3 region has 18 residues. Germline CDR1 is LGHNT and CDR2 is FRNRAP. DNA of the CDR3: TGTGCTAGTGGTTTGGTAAAGCGGGGGATACCATCCACAGATACGCAGTATTTT. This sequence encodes CASGLVKRGIPSTDTQYF.

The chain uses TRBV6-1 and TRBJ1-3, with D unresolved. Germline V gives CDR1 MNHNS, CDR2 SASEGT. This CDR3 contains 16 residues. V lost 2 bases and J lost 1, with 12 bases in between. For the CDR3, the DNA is TGTGCCAGCAGTGAAAACATCGGGGTTTCTGGAAACACCATATATTTT. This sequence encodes CASSENIGVSGNTIYF.

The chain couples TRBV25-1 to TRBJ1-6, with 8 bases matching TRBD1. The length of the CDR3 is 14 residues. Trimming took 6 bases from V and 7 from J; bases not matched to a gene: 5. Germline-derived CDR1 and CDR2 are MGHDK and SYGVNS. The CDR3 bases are TGTGCCAGCAGCGGGGACAGGAGGAATTCACCCCTCCACTTT. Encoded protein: CASSGDRRNSPLHF. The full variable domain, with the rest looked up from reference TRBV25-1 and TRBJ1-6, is EADIYQTPRYLVIGTGKKITLECSQTMGHDKMYWYQQDPGMELHLIHYSYGVNSTEKGDLSSESTVSRIRTEHFPLTLESARPSHTSQYLCASSGDRRNSPLHFGNGTRLTVT.

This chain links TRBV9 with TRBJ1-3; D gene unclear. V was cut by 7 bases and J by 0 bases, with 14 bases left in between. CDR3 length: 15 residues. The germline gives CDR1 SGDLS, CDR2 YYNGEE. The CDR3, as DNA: TGTGCCAGCGGGCTTGGCGGGTACTCTGGAAACACCATATATTTT. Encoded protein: CASGLGGYSGNTIYF.

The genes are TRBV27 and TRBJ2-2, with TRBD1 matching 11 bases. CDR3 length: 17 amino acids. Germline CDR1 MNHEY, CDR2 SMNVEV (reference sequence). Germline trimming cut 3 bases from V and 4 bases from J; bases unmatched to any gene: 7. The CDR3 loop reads CASSFPGTGGATGELFF. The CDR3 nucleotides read TGTGCCAGCAGTTTCCCCGGGACAGGGGGGGCCACCGGGGAGCTGTTTTTT.

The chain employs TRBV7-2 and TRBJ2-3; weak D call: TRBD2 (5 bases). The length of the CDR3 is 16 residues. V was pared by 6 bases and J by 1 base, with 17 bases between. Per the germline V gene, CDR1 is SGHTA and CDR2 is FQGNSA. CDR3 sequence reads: CASRLGLYGGTDTQYF. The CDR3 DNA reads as TGTGCCAGCAGACTCGGACTTTATGGGGGCACAGATACGCAGTATTTT.

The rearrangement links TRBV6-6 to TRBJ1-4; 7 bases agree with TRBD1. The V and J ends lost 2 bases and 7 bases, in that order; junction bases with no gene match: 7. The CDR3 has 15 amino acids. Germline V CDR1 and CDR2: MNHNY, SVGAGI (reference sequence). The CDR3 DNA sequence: TGTGCCAGCAGTTACCAGACAGGGTCAGGTGAAAAACTGTTTTTT. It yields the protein CASSYQTGSGEKLFF.

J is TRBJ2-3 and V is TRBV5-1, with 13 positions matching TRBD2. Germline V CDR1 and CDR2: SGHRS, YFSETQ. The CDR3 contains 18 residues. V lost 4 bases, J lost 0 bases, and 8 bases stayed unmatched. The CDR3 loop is CASSRLAGGQTSTDTQYF. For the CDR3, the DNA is TGCGCCAGCAGCCGACTAGCGGGGGGACAGACTAGCACAGATACGCAGTATTTT.

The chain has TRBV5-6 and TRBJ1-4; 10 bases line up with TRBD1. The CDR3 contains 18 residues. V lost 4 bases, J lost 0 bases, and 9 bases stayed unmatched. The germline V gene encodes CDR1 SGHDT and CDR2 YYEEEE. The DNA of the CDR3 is TGTGCCAGCAGCCTCCGGGACAGGGGCTTTGCAACTAATGAAAAACTGTTTTTT. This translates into CASSLRDRGFATNEKLFF.

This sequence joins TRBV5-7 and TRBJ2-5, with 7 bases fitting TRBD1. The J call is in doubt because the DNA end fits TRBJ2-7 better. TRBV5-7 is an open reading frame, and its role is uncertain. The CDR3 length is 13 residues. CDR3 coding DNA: TGTGCCAGCAGCGGGGACAGCTACTACGAGCAGTACTTC. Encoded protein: CASSGDSYYEQYF.

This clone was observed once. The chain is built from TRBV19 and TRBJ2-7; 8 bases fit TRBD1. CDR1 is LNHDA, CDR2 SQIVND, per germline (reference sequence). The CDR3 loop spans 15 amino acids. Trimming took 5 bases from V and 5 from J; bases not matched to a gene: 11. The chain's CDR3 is CASSPTGTGGNEQYF. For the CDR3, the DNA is TGTGCCAGTAGTCCAACCGGGACAGGAGGAAACGAGCAGTACTTC.

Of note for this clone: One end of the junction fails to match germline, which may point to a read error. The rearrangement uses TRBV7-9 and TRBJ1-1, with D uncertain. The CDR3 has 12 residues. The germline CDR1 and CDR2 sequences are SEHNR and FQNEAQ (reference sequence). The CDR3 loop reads CSSSFTDTEAFF. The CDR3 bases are TGTTCCAGCAGCTTCACGGACACTGAAGCTTTCTTT.

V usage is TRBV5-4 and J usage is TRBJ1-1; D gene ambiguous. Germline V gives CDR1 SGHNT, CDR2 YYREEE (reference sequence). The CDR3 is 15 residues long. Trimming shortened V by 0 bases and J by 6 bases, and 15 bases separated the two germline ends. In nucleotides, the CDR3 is TGTGCCAGCAGCTTGGAGGGAGGGAGGGCTTCTGAAGCTTTCTTT. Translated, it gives CASSLEGGRASEAFF.

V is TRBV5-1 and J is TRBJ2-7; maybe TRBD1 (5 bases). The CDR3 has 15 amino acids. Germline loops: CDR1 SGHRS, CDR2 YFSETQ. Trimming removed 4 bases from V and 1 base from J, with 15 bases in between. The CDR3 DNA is TGCGCCAGCAGCCCACCTGGACACCTTTCCTACGAGCAGTACTTC. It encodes CASSPPGHLSYEQYF.

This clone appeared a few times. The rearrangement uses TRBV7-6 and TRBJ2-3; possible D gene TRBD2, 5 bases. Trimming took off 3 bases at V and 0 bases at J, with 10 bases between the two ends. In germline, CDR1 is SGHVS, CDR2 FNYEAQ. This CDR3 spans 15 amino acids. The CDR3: CASSLRAESTDTQYF. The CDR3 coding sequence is TGTGCCAGCAGCTTGCGGGCAGAAAGCACAGATACGCAGTATTTT.